Reported below is one T cell receptor (beta chain). Its specificity is not known. This record belongs to a study of post-analysis software for immune sequencing data. The overall study: Some patients lacked subtype; others had relapsing-remitting, secondary progressive or progressive-relapsing disease. Study-wide points: Roughly 5 TRBV segments (TRBV5-6, TRBV5-1 and TRBV20-1 among them) occurred more frequently in patients than in controls. Significantly lower normalized Chao1 diversity was seen in multiple sclerosis patients than in controls.

Prepared libraries of TCR beta cDNA carried unique molecular identifiers. When 1 to 10 million T cells were used, they gave about 550,000 cDNA molecules. TCRdb redid the calling of the PCR reads with MiXCR, one entry per CDR3 protein. Of about 380,000 distinct CDR3 sequences detected, about a third appear once; the ten largest clones hold about an eighth. Trimming removed 8 bases from V and 3 bases from J; junction bases left unmatched: 6. The germline V gene has CDR1 SNHLY and CDR2 FYNNEI. This CDR3 region has 15 residues. The sequence was obtained from a girl under 18 with multiple sclerosis. The sample consisted of blood. The chain joins TRBV2 to TRBJ2-1, with TRBD2 identical over 11 bases. The CDR3 spells CASRIAGGGYNEQFF. The CDR3 DNA reads TGTGCCAGCCGAATAGCGGGGGGGGGCTACAATGAGCAGTTCTTC.